This T cell receptor beta chain was captured by sequencing in a study of OX40 agonist ivuxolimab in advanced cancers. Whole-study findings and limits: Low clonal expansion, among the lowest seen, marked partial responders at 0.1-3.0 mg/kg.

The method was immunoSEQ multiplex PCR; TCRdb's version includes in-frame clones alone and lacks a portion of them. The sample records 37,000 or so clones, about 85% being singletons. Turning to this clone: Its matching antigen is unknown.

Systemic immunosuppression or autoimmune disease history was grounds to exclude patients. This sample comprised CD4+ or CD8+ T cells sorted from blood, obtained in a trial of the OX40 agonist ivuxolimab. This clonotype was sampled from an adult with an advanced solid tumor such as melanoma, head and neck, liver or kidney cancer.

The CDR3 DNA follows: TGCGCCAGCAGCGGAGAGGACGGGACAGGGAATTTGCGGGGGGCCAACGTCCTGACTTTC. Residues: CASSGEDGTGNLRGANVLTF. The chain recombines TRBV4-3 with TRBJ2-6, with 9 nucleotides matching TRBD1. This CDR3 is 20 amino acids long. V lost 5 bases to trimming and J lost 4 bases; unmatched junction nucleotides: 18. The germline V gene has CDR1 LGHNA and CDR2 YSLEER.